The source of this TCR beta chain is a study of identical twins. Whole-study results and caveats: Insertions were fewer in abundant cord blood beta clonotypes, whereas memory repertoires showed none of this pattern. The study based its conclusions on cross-sectional statistical analysis and did not follow the same donors. Where out-of-frame alpha sequences were twin-shared, they showed excess low generation probability.

Unique molecular identifiers were in the cDNA, with template-switch universal primer binding. TCRdb fed the 5' RACE reads into MiXCR, producing one record per CDR3 protein. The sample lists about 530,000 distinct CDR3 sequences, roughly 15% occurring once. The V gene's germline CDR1 is SQVTM and CDR2 ANQGSEA. The CDR3 contains 14 residues. Trimming left V 7 bases short and J 0 bases short, with 13 bases between. There are a few counts of this clonotype. The antigen is unknown. These data were also filed under a second study, of yellow fever vaccine responses in identical twins.

This clonotype originated in a woman aged 18-29 years in good health. The sequencing sample was made of CD4+ T cells sorted from blood. The chain carries TRBV29-1 and TRBJ2-1; D is uncertain. CDR3 DNA: TGCAGCGCACTCAGGCCCAGCTCCTACAATGAGCAGTTCTTC. This sequence encodes CSALRPSSYNEQFF.